What follows are 29 T cell receptor beta chains derived from one specimen sequenced in a study of Tregs in tolerant kidney transplant recipients. Method: immunoSEQ multiplex PCR; TCRdb's copy keeps in-frame clones and lacks some. Of around 50,000 clones listed, about 86% are singletons. The sample taken for sequencing was CD4+ T cells from blood. All receptors derive from a human donor in good health.

The chain carries TRBV5-4 and TRBJ2-2; possible D gene TRBD1, 6 bases. The germline V gene encodes CDR1 SGHNT and CDR2 YYREEE (reference sequence). Trimming removed 4 bases from V and 1 base from J, with 14 bases in between. This CDR3 is built from 16 residues. CDR3 sequence: CASSHKTGQNTGELFF. The CDR3 DNA reads TGTGCCAGCAGCCATAAGACAGGCCAGAACACCGGGGAGCTGTTTTTT.

The chain couples TRBV7-9 to TRBJ1-3; no definite D call. V dropped 5 bases and J dropped 1 base, with 12 bases sitting between them. Germline V gives CDR1 SEHNR, CDR2 FQNEAQ (reference sequence). The length of the CDR3 is 15 residues. CDR3 region: CASSPRGESGNTIYF. CDR3 DNA sequence: TGTGCCAGCAGCCCCCGCGGGGAGTCTGGAAACACCATATATTTT.

The gene calls are TRBV19 and TRBJ1-3; D may be TRBD1 (5 bases). The CDR3 contains 17 residues. Germline V gives CDR1 LNHDA, CDR2 SQIVND (reference sequence). Trimming cost V 2 bases and J 0 bases, with 14 bases left between them. For the CDR3, the DNA is TGTGCCAGTAGTATAATGCAGGGCGCCAGCTCTGGAAACACCATATATTTT. Protein sequence: CASSIMQGASSGNTIYF.

The rearrangement uses TRBV11-3 and TRBJ2-1; tentative D call: TRBD2 (5 bases). The CDR3 loop spans 17 amino acids. Trimming left V 1 base short and J 2 bases short, with 15 bases between. From germline, CDR1 is SGHNT and CDR2 YENEEA. The CDR3 sequence: CASSLGISGAAYNEQFF. CDR3 in DNA: TGTGCCAGCAGCTTAGGGATCAGCGGCGCGGCCTACAATGAGCAGTTCTTC.

This chain connects TRBV27 to TRBJ2-2; TRBD1 aligns across 7 bases. The CDR3 extends over 15 amino acids. V lost 6 bases and J lost 7; bases outside the gene matches: 11. Germline V gene lookup returns CDR1 MNHEY and CDR2 SMNVEV (reference sequence). The chain's CDR3 is CASRRMTGPDGELFF. The CDR3 coding sequence is TGTGCCAGCAGACGGATGACAGGGCCGGACGGGGAGCTGTTTTTT.

This rearrangement joins TRBV28 to TRBJ1-1, with D uncertain. This CDR3 is built from 13 residues. The V gene's germline CDR1 is MDHEN and CDR2 SYDVKM. Trimming pared 7 bases from V and 6 bases from J, leaving 15 bases between. The CDR3 nucleotides read TGTGCCAGCATTCAATTCGGGAGGGCTGAAGCTTTCTTT. This gives the protein CASIQFGRAEAFF.

The CDR3 loop reads CASSLRGQDPSEQYF. The DNA for the CDR3 is TGTGCCAGTAGTCTTAGGGGACAGGACCCTAGTGAGCAGTACTTC. The chain uses TRBV19 and TRBJ2-7, with TRBD1 identical over 8 bases. V lost 5 bases and J lost 7; bases outside the gene matches: 13. The V gene's germline CDR1 is LNHDA and CDR2 SQIVND (reference sequence). The CDR3 length is 15 residues.

V usage is TRBV4-2 and J usage is TRBJ2-7, with 13 bases aligning to TRBD2. The CDR3 contains 18 residues. Unmatched junction bases numbered 8, after V lost 3 bases and J lost 0 bases. Germline loops: CDR1 LGHNA, CDR2 YNFKEQ. CDR3 DNA sequence: TGTGCCAGCAGCCAGGGGACTAGCGGGACTCAACTCTCCTACGAGCAGTACTTC. It is translated as CASSQGTSGTQLSYEQYF.

The J gene is TRBJ2-4, the V gene TRBV5-1; TRBD2 matches 10 bases. The V and J ends lost 3 bases and 3 bases, in that order; junction bases with no gene match: 18. Germline V gives CDR1 SGHRS, CDR2 YFSETQ. This CDR3 has 20 amino acids. For the CDR3, the DNA is TGCGCCAGCAGCTCGGGGCCGCGTAGCGGGGGGACCTTTGGCAAAAACATTCAGTACTTC. It is translated as CASSSGPRSGGTFGKNIQYF.

The genes are TRBV6-4 and TRBJ2-1, with TRBD1 matching over 7 bases. CDR3 length: 15 amino acids. V trimming: 3 bases; J trimming: 2 bases; junction bases outside the gene matches: 4. Per the germline V gene, CDR1 is MRHNA and CDR2 is SNTAGT. The CDR3 nucleotides are TGTGCCAGCAGTGAGGTAGGGGGCACCTACAATGAGCAGTTCTTC. It encodes CASSEVGGTYNEQFF.

V usage is TRBV6-6 and J usage is TRBJ1-1; D is possibly TRBD1 (5 bases). Trimming pared 6 bases from V and 1 base from J, leaving 9 bases between. The germline gives CDR1 MNHNY, CDR2 SVGAGI (reference sequence). This CDR3 has 13 residues. Written as DNA, the CDR3 is TGTGCCAGCAGGAGGAGGGGGAACACTGAAGCTTTCTTT. It translates to CASRRRGNTEAFF.

This clone has more than one count but fewer than ten. The rearrangement uses TRBV7-2 and TRBJ1-2; D is unresolved. Trimming removed 3 bases from V and 5 bases from J, with 10 bases in between. Per the germline V gene, CDR1 is SGHTA and CDR2 is FQGNSA. There are 13 residues in the CDR3. The CDR3: CASSFIQGYGYTF. Written as DNA, the CDR3 is TGTGCCAGCAGCTTCATACAAGGATATGGCTACACCTTC.

This chain uses TRBV4-3 with TRBJ2-3, with TRBD1 matching 8 bases. The CDR3 totals 17 residues. V was pared by 3 bases and J by 1 base, with 9 bases of the junction left unmatched. The germline CDR1 and CDR2 sequences are LGHNA and YSLEER. In nucleotides, the CDR3 is TGCGCCAGCAGCCAGGCGCAGGGGGCGCTCGGCACAGATACGCAGTATTTT. Its translation is CASSQAQGALGTDTQYF.

The V gene is TRBV30, the J gene TRBJ1-4, with D unclear. Trimming removed 0 bases at V and 0 bases at J, with 14 bases between. This CDR3 spans 17 amino acids. Germline V CDR1 and CDR2: GTSNPN, SVGIG (reference sequence). The CDR3 sequence: CAWSVRFGQPTNEKLFF. In DNA form, the CDR3 reads TGTGCCTGGAGTGTACGGTTCGGTCAACCAACTAATGAAAAACTGTTTTTT.

This clone was seen only once. This chain uses TRBV6-1 with TRBJ1-1; D not resolved. The V gene lost 1 base and the J gene lost 9 bases, with 9 bases spanning the gap. This CDR3 has 12 amino acids. Germline CDR1 is MNHNS and CDR2 is SASEGT. The CDR3 region is CASSEGLTKAFF. The CDR3 nucleotides read TGTGCCAGCAGTGAAGGGCTCACCAAAGCTTTCTTT.

This chain uses TRBV5-6 with TRBJ1-1; D ambiguous. Germline loops: CDR1 SGHDT, CDR2 YYEEEE. The CDR3 is 16 amino acids. V lost 2 bases, J lost 1 base, and 15 bases lay in between. The CDR3 loop reads CASSFDLGSGNTEAFF. The CDR3 nucleotides are TGTGCCAGCAGCTTCGATTTGGGGAGTGGGAACACTGAAGCTTTCTTT.

J is TRBJ2-2 and V is TRBV7-3; the D is unclear. This CDR3 comprises 13 residues. Trimming shortened V by 2 bases and J by 5 bases, and 6 bases separated the two germline ends. Germline CDR1 and CDR2: SGHTA and FQGTGA. The chain's CDR3 is CASSLLSTGELFF. CDR3 in DNA: TGTGCCAGCAGCTTACTATCAACCGGGGAGCTGTTTTTT.

This chain joins TRBV4-3 and TRBJ2-1; D perhaps matches TRBD1 (7 bases). There are 14 residues in the CDR3. Trimming cost V 0 bases and J 9 bases, with 12 bases left between them. Germline lookup yields CDR1 LGHNA and CDR2 YSLEER. Here the CDR3 reads CASSQDHRGGEQFF. The CDR3 DNA follows: TGCGCCAGCAGCCAAGATCACAGGGGAGGTGAGCAGTTCTTC.

This clone occurred a few times. The chain recombines TRBV6-6 with TRBJ1-2; TRBD1 agrees at 7 bases. CDR1 and CDR2 from the germline V gene are MNHNY and SVGAGI (reference sequence). V shed 7 bases, J shed 7 bases, and the junction held 15 bases outside the gene matches. The length of the CDR3 is 15 residues. Here the CDR3 reads CASTHTGDMPGGYTF. As DNA, the CDR3 is TGTGCCAGCACTCATACAGGGGACATGCCGGGTGGCTACACCTTC.

This chain links TRBV7-2 with TRBJ2-5, with a tentative D call TRBD1 (6 bases). The CDR3 has 14 residues. In germline, CDR1 is SGHTA, CDR2 FQGNSA. Trimming cost V 11 bases and J 4 bases, with 20 bases left between them. The CDR3 DNA sequence: TGTGCCTCAAGGGACACAAAAAGGGGAGAGACCCAGTACTTC. It codes for CASRDTKRGETQYF.

The table lists this clone with a count of one. The chain combines TRBV7-2 with TRBJ2-7, with 7 bases lining up with TRBD1. The CDR3 runs to 14 residues. V trimming: 2 bases; J trimming: 3 bases; junction bases outside the gene matches: 4. The germline gives CDR1 SGHTA, CDR2 FQGNSA. The CDR3 region has the DNA TGTGCCAGCAGCTTACGGGGACAGCGCTACGAGCAGTACTTC. Its protein product is CASSLRGQRYEQYF.

The chain combines TRBV7-8 with TRBJ1-1; TRBD1 matches at 7 bases. J gave up 0 bases and V 1 base, and 17 bases lay outside the gene matches. The CDR3 totals 20 residues. Germline V gene data show CDR1 as SGHVS and CDR2 as FQNEAQ. In DNA form, the CDR3 reads TGTGCCAGCAGCTTAGTGAGGGGGCCCGGGACAGCTAAAATGAACACTGAAGCTTTCTTT. Translated, it gives CASSLVRGPGTAKMNTEAFF.

The chain employs TRBV11-2 and TRBJ2-1; the match to TRBD1 covers 7 bases. This CDR3 is 15 amino acids long. Losses at the gene ends were 6 bases for V and 4 bases for J; bases not matched to a gene: 9. Germline CDR1 SGHAT, CDR2 FQNNGV. CDR3 sequence: CASRRPGGLYNEQFF. In nucleotides, the CDR3 is TGTGCCAGCAGACGACCAGGGGGTTTATACAATGAGCAGTTCTTC.

The chain has TRBV27 and TRBJ1-1; 7 bases map to TRBD1. The ends lost 5 bases at V and 0 bases at J; junction bases unmatched: 6. Germline CDR1 MNHEY, CDR2 SMNVEV (reference sequence). This CDR3 contains 15 residues. The CDR3, as DNA: TGTGCCAGCAGTGTACAGGGGTTCATGAACACTGAAGCTTTCTTT. This encodes CASSVQGFMNTEAFF.

This clone occurred once. The chain carries TRBV7-9 and TRBJ2-5; no firm D call. V dropped 5 bases and J dropped 2 bases, with 18 bases sitting between them. The CDR3 spans 16 residues. Germline CDR1 is SEHNR and CDR2 is FQNEAQ (reference sequence). The CDR3 region has the DNA TGTGCCAGCAGCCCTGCGGCCGTAAAGGGACAAGAGACCCAGTACTTC. Translating gives CASSPAAVKGQETQYF. Looking up the rest from reference TRBV7-9 and TRBJ2-5 gives the full variable domain: DTGVSQNPRHKITKRGQNVTFRCDPISEHNRLYWYRQTLGQGPEFLTYFQNEAQLEKSRLLSDRFSAERPKGSFSTLEIQRTEQGDSAMYLCASSPAAVKGQETQYFGPGTRLLVL.

The rearrangement joins TRBV6-5 to TRBJ2-1; 9 nucleotides match TRBD2. With V trimmed by 2 bases and J by 9 bases, 8 bases remained unmatched. Germline V gene sequence: CDR1 MNHEY, CDR2 SVGAGI. The CDR3 contains 15 residues. In nucleotides, the CDR3 is TGTGCCAGCAGTTACGACGGCGGGGGGGCCGGTGAGCAGTTCTTC. Translated, it gives CASSYDGGGAGEQFF.

This clone was found a few times. The V gene is TRBV6-1, the J gene TRBJ2-2; the D is unclear. This CDR3 comprises 12 residues. CDR1 is MNHNS and CDR2 is SASEGT in the germline V gene. V gave up 8 bases and J gave up 6 bases, with 10 bases separating them. This chain's CDR3 is CASPSGPGELFF. The CDR3 DNA is TGTGCCAGCCCTAGTGGTCCCGGGGAGCTGTTTTTT.

This chain uses TRBV14 with TRBJ1-2; unclear D gene. V lost 1 base and J lost 6, with 9 bases in between. The CDR3 covers 13 residues. CDR1 is SGHDN, CDR2 FVKESK, per germline. CDR3 bases: TGTGCCAGCAGCCAAGGCAGGAACCATGGCTACACCTTC. Translating gives CASSQGRNHGYTF. The entire variable domain, with the rest obtained from reference TRBV14 and TRBJ1-2, is as follows: EAGVTQFPSHSVIEKGQTVTLRCDPISGHDNLYWYRRVMGKEIKFLLHFVKESKQDESGMPNNRFLAERTGGTYSTLKVQPAELEDSGVYFCASSQGRNHGYTFGSGTRLTVV.

The V gene is TRBV10-3, the J gene TRBJ2-6; the D is unclear. Germline-derived CDR1 and CDR2 are ENHRY and SYGVKD. V was cut by 0 bases and J by 18 bases, with 12 bases left in between. This CDR3 is built from 12 residues. CDR3 sequence: CAISESFGFKTF. The CDR3 DNA sequence: TGTGCCATCAGTGAGTCTTTTGGGTTCAAGACTTTC.